The 9 T cell receptor beta chains presented below share a single source sample, sequenced in a study of shared clonotypes between healthy human individuals. Method: immunoSEQ multiplex PCR; TCRdb's copy keeps in-frame clones and lacks some. This table holds some 2,400,000 clones, almost 96% found once. The material sequenced was naive CD4+ T cells sorted from blood. Subset described: CD45RA+ positively selected. Receptors originate from a man aged 18 to 29 in good health.

This chain uses TRBV11-2 with TRBJ1-2; perhaps TRBD1 as D (5 bases). The V end was cut by 1 base, the J end by 2 bases, with 14 bases between. The germline V gene encodes CDR1 SGHAT and CDR2 FQNNGV. This CDR3 contains 16 residues. The DNA of the CDR3 is TGTGCCAGCAGCTTAGGTTTTGGGGCCTCAAACTATGGCTACACCTTC. It encodes CASSLGFGASNYGYTF. Supplemented by reference TRBV11-2 and TRBJ1-2, the full variable domain reads EAGVAQSPRYKIIEKRQSVAFWCNPISGHATLYWYQQILGQGPKLLIQFQNNGVVDDSQLPKDRFSAERLKGVDSTLKIQPAKLEDSAVYLCASSLGFGASNYGYTFGSGTRLTVV.

As regards this clone: Other DNA sequences from this sample encode an identical CDR3 as well. V gene TRBV6-1 combines with J gene TRBJ1-1, with 7 bases lining up with TRBD1. The CDR3 covers 15 residues. Germline V gene sequence: CDR1 MNHNS, CDR2 SASEGT. The ends lost 6 bases at V and 0 bases at J; junction bases unmatched: 7. In nucleotides, the CDR3 is TGTGCCAGCAGCAGACAGGGAGGCATGAACACTGAAGCTTTCTTT. Protein: CASSRQGGMNTEAFF.

V is TRBV5-8 and J is TRBJ2-7; D is unresolved. Germline values: CDR1 SGHTS, CDR2 YDEGEE. V lost 0 bases to trimming and J lost 9 bases, with 10 bases between them. The CDR3 is made up of 12 amino acids. In DNA form, the CDR3 reads TGTGCCAGCAGCTTGGAAGGTGGTCGGCAGTACTTC. Its protein is CASSLEGGRQYF.

This chain joins TRBV15 and TRBJ1-5; D is ambiguous. The ends were cut back, 8 bases at V and 4 bases at J, with 27 bases in the middle. This CDR3 has 18 residues. Per the germline V gene, CDR1 is LNHNV and CDR2 is YYDKDF (reference sequence). The CDR3, as DNA: TGTGCCACCTCTTCGGCACCGATACAGAGCAACCCAAATCAGCCCCAGCATTTT. Its translation is CATSSAPIQSNPNQPQHF.

The chain is built from TRBV2 and TRBJ2-7, with 8 bases that match TRBD2. Unmatched junction bases numbered 12, after V lost 4 bases and J lost 4 bases. The CDR3 runs 16 residues. In germline, CDR1 is SNHLY, CDR2 FYNNEI. CDR3 DNA: TGTGCCAGCAGTGCTGAAAGAGCGAGCGGGGGTTACGAGCAGTACTTC. It encodes CASSAERASGGYEQYF. The full variable domain, rest sourced from reference TRBV2 and TRBJ2-7, is EPEVTQTPSHQVTQMGQEVILRCVPISNHLYFYWYRQILGQKVEFLVSFYNNEISEKSEIFDDQFSVERPDGSNFTLKIRSTKLEDSAMYFCASSAERASGGYEQYFGPGTRLTVT.

This clone was counted a few times. This sequence joins TRBV7-2 and TRBJ2-6; D gene uncertain. In germline, CDR1 is SGHTA, CDR2 FQGNSA. CDR3 size: 15 residues. V gave up 0 bases and J gave up 0 bases, with 3 bases separating them. The CDR3 bases are TGTGCCAGCAGCTTAGCGTTCTCTGGGGCCAACGTCCTGACTTTC. This sequence encodes CASSLAFSGANVLTF.

V gene TRBV5-6 combines with J gene TRBJ2-3; 7 positions agree with TRBD2. This CDR3 contains 18 residues. CDR1 is SGHDT and CDR2 is YYEEEE in the germline V gene. J gave up 2 bases and V 3 bases, and 15 bases lay outside the gene matches. CDR3 bases: TGTGCCAGCAGCTGGAGGGCTGGACTGGCGGGGGTCACAGATACGCAGTATTTT. It codes for CASSWRAGLAGVTDTQYF. Based on the CDR3 plus reference TRBV5-6 and TRBJ2-3, the full variable domain is DAGVTQSPTHLIKTRGQQVTLRCSPKSGHDTVSWYQQALGQGPQFIFQYYEEEERQRGNFPDRFSGHQFPNYSSELNVNALLLGDSALYLCASSWRAGLAGVTDTQYFGPGTRLTVL.

This clone was seen once. This rearrangement joins TRBV10-2 to TRBJ2-5, with D unresolved. CDR3 length: 13 amino acids. CDR1 is WSHSY, CDR2 SAAADI, per germline. Trimming took off 4 bases at V and 5 bases at J, with 11 bases between the two ends. CDR3 nucleotide sequence: TGCGCCAGCAGTGTCATTCAGGCGGAGACCCAGTACTTC. As protein: CASSVIQAETQYF.

The rearrangement uses TRBV2 and TRBJ2-7; TRBD1 agrees at 8 bases. The CDR3 is made up of 15 amino acids. Germline CDR1 SNHLY, CDR2 FYNNEI. V trimming: 6 bases; J trimming: 2 bases; junction bases outside the gene matches: 9. CDR3 nucleotides: TGTGCCAGCAGGAAAATAGGGACAGGACCCTACGAGCAGTACTTC. Its protein product is CASRKIGTGPYEQYF.